This record concerns one TCR beta chain sequence. Its matching antigen is unknown. The source of the sample is a study of OX40 agonist ivuxolimab in advanced cancers. Looking at the study overall: The drug used for patients, ivuxolimab, was an agonistic anti-OX40 (CD134) antibody. Partial responses, seen in three patients, involved one hepatocellular carcinoma and two cutaneous melanomas. Broader study findings: Averaging showed that CD8+ T cells had more expanded clones than CD4+ did.

Germline-derived CDR1 and CDR2 are SGHTA and FQGNSA. The CDR3 runs to 14 residues. With 2 bases clipped from V and 6 bases from J, the junction kept 6 bases outside the gene matches. Generated by immunoSEQ multiplex PCR, the TCRdb table keeps only in-frame clones and is missing some. The data contain about 64,000 clones, 80% to 90% of them seen just once; the ten biggest clones take up about 9.4%. The chain combines TRBV7-2 with TRBJ2-5; 7 bases are shared with TRBD1. This receptor was identified in an adult with an advanced solid tumor such as melanoma, head and neck, liver or kidney cancer. The specimen comprised CD4+ or CD8+ T cells sorted from blood, sampled in a trial of the OX40 agonist ivuxolimab. For the CDR3, the DNA is TGTGCCAGCAGCTTATCGACAGGGCGGCAGACCCAGTACTTC. It is translated as CASSLSTGRQTQYF.